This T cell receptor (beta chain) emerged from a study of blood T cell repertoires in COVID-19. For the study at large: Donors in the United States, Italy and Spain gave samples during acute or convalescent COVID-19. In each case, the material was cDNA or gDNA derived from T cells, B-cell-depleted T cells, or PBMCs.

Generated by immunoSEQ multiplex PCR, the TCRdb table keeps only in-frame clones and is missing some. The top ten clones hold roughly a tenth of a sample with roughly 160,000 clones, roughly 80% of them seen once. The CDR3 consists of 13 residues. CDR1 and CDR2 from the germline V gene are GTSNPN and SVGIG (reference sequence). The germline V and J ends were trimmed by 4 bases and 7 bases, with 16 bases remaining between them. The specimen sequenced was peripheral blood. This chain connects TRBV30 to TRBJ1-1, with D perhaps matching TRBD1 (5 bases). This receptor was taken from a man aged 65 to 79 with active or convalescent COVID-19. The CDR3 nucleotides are TGTGCCTGGAACCTCGACGGGAGGGGTGAAGCTTTCTTT. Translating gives CAWNLDGRGEAFF.